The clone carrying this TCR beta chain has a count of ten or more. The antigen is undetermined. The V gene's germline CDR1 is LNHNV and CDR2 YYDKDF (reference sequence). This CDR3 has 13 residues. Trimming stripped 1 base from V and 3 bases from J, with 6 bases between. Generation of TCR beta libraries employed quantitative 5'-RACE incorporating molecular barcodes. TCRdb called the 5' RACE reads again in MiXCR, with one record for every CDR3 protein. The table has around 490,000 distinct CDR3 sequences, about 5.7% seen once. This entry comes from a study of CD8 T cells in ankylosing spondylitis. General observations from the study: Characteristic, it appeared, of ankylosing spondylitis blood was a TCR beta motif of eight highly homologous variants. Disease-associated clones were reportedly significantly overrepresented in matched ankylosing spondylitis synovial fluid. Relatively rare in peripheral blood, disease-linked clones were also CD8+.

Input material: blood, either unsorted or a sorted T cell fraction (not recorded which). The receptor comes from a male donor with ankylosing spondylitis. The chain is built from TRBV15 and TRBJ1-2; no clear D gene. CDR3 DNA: TGTGCCACCAGCAGAGGTGGAGACTATGGCTACACCTTC. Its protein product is CATSRGGDYGYTF.